These 17 T cell receptor beta chains originate from one sample sequenced in a study of beta chain features in type 1 diabetes. All of the isolated RNA was reverse transcribed, so expressed TCRB transcripts were sequenced. Using immunoSEQ multiplex PCR, the repertoire was profiled, and TCRdb retains in-frame clones only, with some absent. The sample lists 30,000 to 40,000 clones, around 60% seen once, with 2% to 2.5% in the top ten. The source material was Tregs from blood. These receptor sequences come from a woman aged 30 to 39 in good health.

This clone was recorded a few times. The chain joins TRBV28 to TRBJ2-6, with D possibly TRBD1 on 5 matching bases. The CDR3 is 14 amino acids. CDR1 is MDHEN and CDR2 is SYDVKM in the germline V gene. V lost 3 bases and J 2 bases, leaving 5 bases between the germline ends. CDR3 amino acids: CASSFRAGANVLTF. Written as DNA, the CDR3 is TGTGCCAGCAGTTTCAGGGCTGGGGCCAACGTCCTGACTTTC.

A word on this clone: This CDR3 is also generated by other DNA sequences in the sample. The chain couples TRBV5-4 to TRBJ1-2; 9 nucleotides agree with TRBD1. V shed 4 bases, J shed 5 bases, and the junction held 3 bases outside the gene matches. CDR3 length equals 13 residues. Germline CDR1 SGHNT, CDR2 YYREEE (reference sequence). The CDR3 bases are TGTGCCAGCAGCCTCGACAGGGGGTATGGCTACACCTTC. Translated, it gives CASSLDRGYGYTF.

This clone was picked up a small number of times. V and J are TRBV18 and TRBJ1-1; TRBD1 matches at 7 bases. This CDR3 is 15 amino acids long. V was pared by 3 bases and J by 1 base, with 5 bases of the junction left unmatched. The V gene's germline CDR1 is KGHSH and CDR2 LQKENI. The CDR3 DNA reads TGTGCCAGCTCACCTGGGACAGCAGGGAACACTGAAGCTTTCTTT. It specifies CASSPGTAGNTEAFF.

The gene calls are TRBV25-1 and TRBJ2-5, with 7 bases lining up with TRBD2. The CDR3 sequence is 17 residues long. From germline, CDR1 is MGHDK and CDR2 SYGVNS. V lost 4 bases to trimming and J lost 0 bases; unmatched junction nucleotides: 11. The CDR3 loop reads CASSAPALAVYQETQYF. The CDR3 DNA reads as TGTGCCAGCAGTGCTCCAGCGCTAGCGGTGTACCAAGAGACCCAGTACTTC.

V is TRBV19 and J is TRBJ2-6; D gene unclear. CDR3 length: 14 residues. V was shortened by 5 bases and J by 0 bases, with 5 bases between the two germline ends. Per germline, CDR1 LNHDA and CDR2 SQIVND (reference sequence). In DNA form, the CDR3 reads TGTGCCAGTAGTTACATCTCTGGGGCCAACGTCCTGACTTTC. Encoded protein: CASSYISGANVLTF. The variable domain in full, completed from reference TRBV19 and TRBJ2-6, reads DGGITQSPKYLFRKEGQNVTLSCEQNLNHDAMYWYRQDPGQGLRLIYYSQIVNDFQKGDIAEGYSVSREKKESFPLTVTSAQKNPTAFYLCASSYISGANVLTFGAGSRLTVL.

This sequence joins TRBV29-1 and TRBJ2-1; 8 bases match TRBD2. Germline CDR1 and CDR2: SQVTM and ANQGSEA. V lost 1 base and J lost 0; bases outside the gene matches: 8. The CDR3 has 17 amino acids. Here the CDR3 reads CSVEGSTSGPSYNEQFF. The DNA of the CDR3 is TGCAGCGTTGAAGGAAGTACTAGCGGACCCTCCTACAATGAGCAGTTCTTC.

The gene calls are TRBV11-1 and TRBJ1-1, with D possibly being TRBD1 (5 bases). CDR3 length: 14 residues. Per germline, CDR1 SGHAT and CDR2 FQDESV (reference sequence). The ends were cut back, 0 bases at V and 6 bases at J, with 11 bases in the middle. This CDR3 is CASSLAIGESEAFF. CDR3 DNA sequence: TGTGCCAGCAGCTTAGCGATAGGGGAATCTGAAGCTTTCTTT.

V usage is TRBV7-2 and J usage is TRBJ2-7; tentatively, D is TRBD1 (6 bases). Germline CDR1 SGHTA, CDR2 FQGNSA. V dropped 5 bases and J dropped 4 bases, with 9 bases sitting between them. The CDR3 is 12 amino acids. CDR3 protein: CASSPGTYEQYF. In DNA, the CDR3 is TGTGCCAGCAGCCCCGGGACATACGAGCAGTACTTC.

The chain couples TRBV9 to TRBJ2-7, with a possible D match to TRBD1 (6 bases). The CDR3 runs to 15 residues. CDR1 is SGDLS, CDR2 YYNGEE, per germline. With 1 base removed from V and 7 bases from J, the gap between germline ends came to 18 bases. CDR3 sequence reads: CASSVNWDTPGEQYF. CDR3 bases: TGTGCCAGCAGCGTAAACTGGGACACCCCCGGGGAGCAGTACTTC.

This chain joins TRBV5-4 and TRBJ2-4; TRBD2 matches at 9 bases. The germline V gene encodes CDR1 SGHNT and CDR2 YYREEE (reference sequence). The V segment lost 1 base and the J segment 9 bases; nucleotides outside the gene matches: 8. The CDR3 is 15 residues long. The CDR3 DNA reads as TGTGCCAGCAGCTTGATGGCTAGCGGGACTCGCATTCAGTACTTC. This sequence encodes CASSLMASGTRIQYF.

This clone was counted only a few times. V usage is TRBV7-9 and J usage is TRBJ2-3, with 8 bases that match TRBD1. V trimming: 5 bases; J trimming: 5 bases; junction bases outside the gene matches: 9. The germline V gene has CDR1 SEHNR and CDR2 FQNEAQ (reference sequence). The CDR3 runs 15 residues. The CDR3 bases are TGTGCCAGCAGCCGACGGGGACAGGTGAAAGATACGCAGTATTTT. Translated: CASSRRGQVKDTQYF.

Only one count was recorded for this clone. The rearrangement links TRBV27 to TRBJ1-2; no reliable D call. Germline CDR1 is MNHEY and CDR2 is SMNVEV (reference sequence). The CDR3 consists of 15 residues. Deletions cut 4 bases from V and 4 bases from J, with 16 bases between. The CDR3 region has the DNA TGTGCCAGCAGTTCCCCCGGCGGCGGCACCTATGGCTACACCTTC. It yields the protein CASSSPGGGTYGYTF.

This clone has only a few counts. The rearrangement joins TRBV29-1 to TRBJ2-7; 8 nucleotides match TRBD2. Per germline, CDR1 SQVTM and CDR2 ANQGSEA. Trimming at V came to 3 bases and at J to 7 bases, leaving 20 bases not matched to a gene. This CDR3 has 17 residues. CDR3 protein: CSVDVPGLSAGAREQYF. In nucleotides, the CDR3 is TGCAGCGTTGATGTCCCAGGTTTGTCAGCGGGAGCGCGAGAGCAGTACTTC.

The genes are TRBV10-3 and TRBJ2-1; the D is unclear. Trimming cost V 7 bases and J 4 bases, with 11 bases left between them. Germline V CDR1 and CDR2: ENHRY, SYGVKD. CDR3 length: 13 amino acids. This CDR3 is CAITQDAYNEQFF. CDR3 DNA sequence: TGTGCCATCACCCAAGATGCGTACAATGAGCAGTTCTTC.

V is TRBV7-2 and J is TRBJ1-1, with TRBD1 identical over 9 bases. The CDR3 spans 17 residues. V gave up 3 bases and J gave up 0 bases; unmatched junction bases: 8. CDR1 and CDR2 (germline): SGHTA, FQGNSA. This CDR3 reads CASSLDRGGPMNTEAFF. For the CDR3, the DNA is TGTGCCAGCAGCTTGGACAGGGGCGGCCCTATGAACACTGAAGCTTTCTTT.

This clone was observed a few times. The V gene is TRBV6-1, the J gene TRBJ2-1, with 9 nucleotides matching TRBD2. The CDR3 covers 15 residues. Looked up from germline, CDR1 is MNHNS and CDR2 is SASEGT. The junction had 7 bases not matched to a gene; V was cut back by 4 bases and J by 6 bases. The CDR3 coding sequence is TGTGCCAGCAGTGGGGGCAGCGGGAGGCCCAATGAGCAGTTCTTC. It specifies CASSGGSGRPNEQFF.

This clone was counted a few times. The chain links TRBV7-3 to TRBJ1-1, with D perhaps TRBD1 (6 bases). CDR1 is SGHTA, CDR2 FQGTGA, per germline. There are 13 residues in the CDR3. The ends were cut back, 5 bases at V and 5 bases at J, with 12 bases in the middle. The DNA for the CDR3 is TGTGCCAGCAGCCCCACCCAGGGGACTGAAGCTTTCTTT. Translating it yields CASSPTQGTEAFF.